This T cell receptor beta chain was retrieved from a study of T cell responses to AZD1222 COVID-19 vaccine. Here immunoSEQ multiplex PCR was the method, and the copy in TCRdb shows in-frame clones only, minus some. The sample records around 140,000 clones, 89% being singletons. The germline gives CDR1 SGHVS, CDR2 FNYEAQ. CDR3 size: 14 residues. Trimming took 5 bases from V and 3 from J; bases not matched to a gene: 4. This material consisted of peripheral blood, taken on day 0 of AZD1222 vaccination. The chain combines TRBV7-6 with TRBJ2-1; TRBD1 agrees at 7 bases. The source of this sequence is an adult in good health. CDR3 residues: CASSQGQLYNEQFF. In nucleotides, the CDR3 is TGTGCCAGCAGCCAGGGACAGCTCTACAATGAGCAGTTCTTC.